This T cell receptor beta chain was captured in a study of response to subunit inactivated influenza vaccine. Notes on the study in general: Authors suggested each seasonal influenza vaccination recruits few new T cells.

Per the germline V gene, CDR1 is DFQATT and CDR2 is SNEGSKA (reference sequence). V was trimmed by 7 bases and J by 3 bases, leaving 15 bases between them. This CDR3 contains 13 residues. TCRdb itself ran the RT-PCR reads through MiXCR, one entry per CDR3 protein. The table records under 850,000 distinct CDR3 sequences, approximately 17% of them present only once. Details on this clonotype: What it binds is not known.

The clonotype originates from a man in his fifties or sixties who received an inactivated influenza vaccine. The chain links TRBV20-1 to TRBJ2-5; D remains unclear. This material consisted of PBMCs from blood, taken 5 to 6 days after vaccination. CDR3 sequence: CSVEVVPEETQYF. Here the CDR3 DNA reads TGCAGTGTAGAGGTGGTCCCCGAAGAGACCCAGTACTTC.